This T cell receptor (beta chain) stems from a study of cytotoxic CD8 clonotypes in ibrutinib-treated CLL (dated by TCRdb to the early 2020s). Notes on the research overall: In this cohort, over 14 patients were treatment-naive and 11 to 12 were relapsed/refractory, while some 18 had unmutated IGHV. Partial responses were observed in about 25 patients and complete responses in 2; after a median follow-up of 68 months, remission was maintained in 14 patients and progression was observed in approximately 12. Response samples were taken after a median of 12 months on treatment, ranging from about 6 to 40 months. Samples averaged roughly 260,000 productive templates and around 91,000 productive rearrangements. Of the approximately 87 people in the trial, about 25 had longitudinal samples available. Cryopreserved peripheral blood mononuclear cells were obtained before treatment, at response, and at either sustained remission or disease progression. Every sample from remission and from progressive disease was obtained while the patients were still on ibrutinib.

According to the study, the label for this sample's time point signals: less than 30 months on ibrutinib. Roughly 2 micrograms of genomic DNA were extracted from cryopreserved PBMCs for TCR beta library preparation. Longitudinal blood samples from CLL patients receiving ibrutinib monotherapy were subjected to high-throughput TCR beta sequencing. The patients took part in an open-label, single-center phase 2 trial of ibrutinib monotherapy. V drops 5 bases and J drops 2 bases, leaving 13 bases in between. CDR3 length: 14 amino acids, cysteine to phenylalanine. Here the CDR3 DNA is all that survives: 42 bases in frame from base 1. The germline V gene (reference sequence) gives CDR1 as LNHDA and CDR2 as SQIVND. The research as a whole found: Baseline clonality exceeded that of age-matched healthy donors and correlated strongly with circulating CD8+ T-cell counts. Clonality increased at ibrutinib response, stayed stable in sustained remission, and fell back toward baseline at progression. Public clonotypes were rare and either contracted or stayed stable during treatment, and the rise in clonality at ibrutinib response reflected the expansion of private clonotypes. Lymph node repertoires were not examined, and the timing of sampling was not matched between patients in sustained remission and those whose disease progressed.

On a MiSeq, deep resolution sequencing aimed for a depth between 1 in 1 million and 1 in 200,000 T cells, with each clonotype covered about 9.2x on average. TCR beta libraries were generated with the immunoSEQ hsTCRB Kit. In the original analysis: ImmunoSEQ Data Assistant and ImmunoSEQ Analyzer were used for data analysis, and V, D and J genes were assigned according to IMGT definitions. Clonality, which ranges from 0 to 1, was calculated as one minus the normalized Shannon entropy of productive rearrangement frequencies. Only overrepresented clonotypes making up at least 0.05% of the repertoire of each patient were included in the public clonotype analysis. Fewer than 15 repertoires from age-matched healthy donors, obtained from immuneACCESS, served as clonality controls. This immuneACCESS table, as held by TCRdb, lists in-frame sequences with V and J called but not all clones. Of the missing ones, under half trace to an unresolved V gene in checked studies; the others have no known cause. V and J calls and clone size are as listed in that table; D and trimming were resolved from the DNA. The sample yields 90,000 to 95,000 clones; 60% to 80% were counted once. The ten largest make up about 26% of the sample.

Note on this clone: Its antigen is still unknown. Per-nucleotide qualities are absent, and no much larger clonotype sits a single base away.

Source: PBMCs, taken after 24 months of ibrutinib treatment. The TCR originated in a human donor with chronic lymphocytic leukemia. Recombination connected TRBV19 to TRBJ2-7; the D segment could be TRBD2, given 5 matching bases. The DNA sequence reads TGTGCCAGTAGTGACTATGGAGGTACCTACGAGCAGTACTTC. Its translation is CASSDYGGTYEQYF.